Reported below is one TCR beta chain. Its antigen is still unknown. These data belong to a study of the immune and genomic landscape of osteosarcoma. Study-wide findings and caveats: Compared with cold C1, the hot C3 cluster had higher, still-low clonality. No matched normal tissue; external skin and blood data served as benchmarks.

Generated by immunoSEQ multiplex PCR, the TCRdb table keeps only in-frame clones and is missing some. The sample shows about 10,000 clones, over 55% of them seen only once. Primary, local recurrence and metastasis osteosarcoma tumors were taken after treatment from poor-prognosis patients. In germline, CDR1 is SGHRS, CDR2 YFSETQ. The CDR3 length is 15 residues. The V end was cut by 4 bases, the J end by 0 bases, with 8 bases between. The sequenced sample was osteosarcoma tumor tissue from the lung. This TCR was recovered from a human donor with osteosarcoma. The chain links TRBV5-1 to TRBJ2-6; D ambiguous. The CDR3 loop is CASSLTGSGANVLTF. CDR3 nucleotides: TGCGCCAGCAGCCTGACCGGCTCTGGGGCCAACGTCCTGACTTTC.